These T cell receptor beta chains were read from a single sample in a study of T-cell reconstitution after alpha-beta-depleted transplantation in children. TCRdb independently ran MiXCR on the PCR reads; one entry per CDR3 protein. Among over 400,000 distinct CDR3 sequences listed, under 15% were seen once. The sequences come from PBMCs from the stem cell graft donor, collected from the stem cell graft. All receptors come from a human donor who donated a stem cell graft to a child with combined immunodeficiency. The CDR3 runs from the conserved cysteine through the conserved F or W. D genes are given only for firm matches.

d_call v_call cdr3_aa
- TRBV12-3/TRBV12-4 CASSSLLRGPSTDTQYF
- TRBV25-1 CASSEVDTQYF
- TRBV25-1 CASGQDTEAFF
- TRBV11-2 CASRSSMASATQYF
TRBD2 TRBV4-2 CASSPGTSGRSSPTDTQYF
- TRBV20-1 CSAPQVEGRYNEQFF
- TRBV9 CASSLQGRLTDTQYF
TRBD2 TRBV12-3/TRBV12-4 CASSRRMRLSGREETQYF
TRBD2 TRBV11-2 CASSSSSGSYSEQYF
- TRBV7-9 CASSLGDAVNYLALHF
TRBD2 TRBV5-1 CASSLRLAGNTDTQYF
- TRBV4-3 CASSQETRGYGEQFF
TRBD2 TRBV24-1 CATSHASGNTDTQYF
- TRBV7-2 CASSFPGPGELFF
TRBD2 TRBV28 CASSTRAGGLQETQYF
- TRBV15 CATSIDTDTQYF
TRBD1 TRBV7-8 CASSLADRDREQYF
TRBD2 TRBV20-1 CSAAEGLAGYNEQFF
TRBD2 TRBV6-1 CASRPGLEAGELFF
- TRBV11-2 CASSPGLYSATRVTEAFF
TRBD2 TRBV20-1 CSARGLAETTDTQYF
- TRBV4-3 CASSPGLGTEQFF
TRBD1 TRBV11-2 CASSPGLDRGGSNTEAFF
TRBD2 TRBV6-2/TRBV6-3 CASRRATSGRDTQYF
- TRBV12-3/TRBV12-4 CASSFGARETQYF
- TRBV5-6 CASSWGGRGTEAFF
TRBD1 TRBV28 CASSLHRGTQPQHF
TRBD2 TRBV24-1 CATSDLGSGVQETQYF
- TRBV28 CASSLFSGNNQPQHF
- TRBV6-2/TRBV6-3 CASSYNRASEQYF
TRBD1 TRBV6-1 CASSPTGYGELFF
- TRBV27 CASSPFRDAYEQYF
- TRBV12-3/TRBV12-4 CASRLQGRTEAFF
- TRBV11-2 CASSLVLARGGELFF
TRBD2 TRBV12-3/TRBV12-4 CASSWGLAASYNEQFF
TRBD1 TRBV4-3 CASSQEGQGYYGYTF
TRBD2 TRBV12-3/TRBV12-4 CASRRGGDSYEQYF
TRBD2 TRBV7-2 CASTILAGGTDTQYF
- TRBV28 CASSPAIYNEQFF
- TRBV9 CASSVGADGGGSPLHF
- TRBV10-3 CAISGYLTGEPYEQYF
- TRBV7-2 CASSLGLLAFNTGELFF
- TRBV30 CAWSIRDYGYTF
TRBD2 TRBV11-2 CASSSPHHRTTSARETQYF
- TRBV5-1 CATNSQGPGELFF
- TRBV9 CASSPSSARQETQYF
TRBD2 TRBV2 CASSAGTNGEQFF
- TRBV20-1 CSAWDIGTDTQYF
- TRBV2 CAMTTGDYGYTF
- TRBV7-8 CASRERGAQYTQYF
TRBD1 TRBV7-2 CASSSRTGTVNVNYGYTF
TRBD1 TRBV27 CASSLYPQAGGLILPKNIQYF
- TRBV20-1 CSARWAGGEAFF